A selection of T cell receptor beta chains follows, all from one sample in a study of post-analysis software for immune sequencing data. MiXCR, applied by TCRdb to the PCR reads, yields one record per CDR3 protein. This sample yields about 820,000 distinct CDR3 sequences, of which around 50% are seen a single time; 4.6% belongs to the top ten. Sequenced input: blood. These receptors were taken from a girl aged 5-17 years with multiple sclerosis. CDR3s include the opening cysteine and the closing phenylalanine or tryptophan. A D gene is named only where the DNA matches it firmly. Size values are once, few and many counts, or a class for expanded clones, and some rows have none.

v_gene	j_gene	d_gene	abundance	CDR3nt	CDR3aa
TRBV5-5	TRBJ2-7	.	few	TGTGCCAGCAGCTTTCTTTCCTACGGGCAGTACTTC	CASSFLSYGQYF
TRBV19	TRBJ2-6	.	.	TGTGCCAGTAGTATAAAGCATAGTGGGGCCAACGTCCTGACTTTC	CASSIKHSGANVLTF
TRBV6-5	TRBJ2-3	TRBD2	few	TGTGCCAGCAGTTACTCCGGGGGGGGCCGCACAGATACGCAGTATTTT	CASSYSGGGRTDTQYF
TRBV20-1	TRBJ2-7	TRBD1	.	TGCAGTGCTAGGGGACAGGGAAGAAATTCCTACGAGCAGTACTTC	CSARGQGRNSYEQYF
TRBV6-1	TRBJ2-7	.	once	TGTGCCAGCAGTGAAGCTCCTGTGGGGGAGCAGTACTTC	CASSEAPVGEQYF
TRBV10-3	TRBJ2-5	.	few	TGTGCCATCAGTGGGTCAGGGAGGGAGACCCAGTACTTC	CAISGSGRETQYF
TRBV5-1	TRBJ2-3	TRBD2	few	TGCGCCAGCAGCTGGGGACTAGCGGGATCAGATACGCAGTATTTT	CASSWGLAGSDTQYF
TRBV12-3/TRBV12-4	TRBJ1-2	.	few	TGTGCCAGCAGTCCACTCGTGTATTCTGGCTACACCTTC	CASSPLVYSGYTF
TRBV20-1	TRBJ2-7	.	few	TGCAGTGCTAGCTTGGGAGGGGGTTCCTACGAGCAGTACTTC	CSASLGGGSYEQYF
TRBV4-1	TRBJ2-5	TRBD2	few	TGCGCCAGCAGCCAAGATCCGGGACTAGCGGGGGGGCCAAGTTCGGAGACCCAGTACTTC	CASSQDPGLAGGPSSETQYF
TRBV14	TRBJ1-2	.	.	TGTGCCAGCAGCCAAGACAGAACACCTAACTATGGCTACACCTTC	CASSQDRTPNYGYTF
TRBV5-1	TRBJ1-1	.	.	TGCGCCAGCAGCGTTCAGCCGCTGAACACTGAAGCTTTCTTT	CASSVQPLNTEAFF
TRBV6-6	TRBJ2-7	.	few	TGTGCCAGCAGTTACTACTCAAACTACGAGCAGTACTTC	CASSYYSNYEQYF
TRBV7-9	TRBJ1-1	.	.	TGTGCCAGCAGCCCGTCCCAGGGCACTGAAGCTTTCTTT	CASSPSQGTEAFF